This TCR beta chain came from a study of T cells in Graves' hyperthyroidism and ophthalmopathy (dated by TCRdb to the late 2010s). Regarding the study in general: To identify TCR V-J signatures that set the groups apart, the researchers used a discovery cohort of about a hundred patients, made up of 43 with Graves' ophthalmopathy and about 60 with stable Graves' hyperthyroidism. TCR Vbeta CDR3 sequencing of 135 peripheral blood samples (more than 40 ophthalmopathy, some 75 hyperthyroidism and around 17 progressor patients) is reported in the paper. After blood sampling, hyperthyroidism patients were treated with methimazole at a starting dose of 30 mg daily, and ophthalmopathy patients were treated with high-dose intravenous methylprednisolone. The 90 to 100 discovery patients were randomly split 7:3 into training and test sets. Thyroid tissue and blood T-cell repertoires from about six Graves' hyperthyroidism patients were also compared in the study. Prospective prediction of ophthalmopathy was tested in an independent validation cohort of approximately 19 hyperthyroidism patients and 17 patients who later progressed to ophthalmopathy.

The CDR3, from cysteine to phenylalanine, totals 13 residues. Of all the DNA, just the CDR3 is kept, 39 bases in frame from base 1. The germline V gene yields MGHDK for CDR1 and SYGVNS for CDR2. The germline ends are 9 bases apart after V is trimmed by 3 bases and J by 4 bases. Exclusion was applied to patients with uncontrolled infections, other autoimmune diseases, pregnancy or lactation. Clinical symptoms, serum thyroxine and TRAb, thyroid ultrasound, and orbital computed tomography formed the basis for the diagnoses. Total RNA was extracted with Trizol reagent, and quality was checked on an Agilent 2100 Bioanalyzer. On the study overall, not on this receptor specifically: Sample size was not statistically predetermined, and investigators were not blinded to group allocation. Most expanded thyroid clonotypes (frequency above 0.001) were also detected in blood, suggesting blood repertoires may reflect thyroid immune responses. In validation, progression to ophthalmopathy was predicted by the model with roughly 71% sensitivity and 72.22% specificity, a median of around 6.5 months before onset. Ophthalmopathy was separated from stable hyperthyroidism by a 13 V-J signature model, with just over 85% sensitivity and roughly 84% specificity obtained in cross-validation and 80%/75% obtained in testing.

This clonotype was recorded many times. The specificity of this receptor is unknown. No per-base quality is available; no much larger clone lies one base away. TCR beta CDR3 regions were amplified from RNA transcripts. For the first round of RT-PCR on the TCR CDR3, the HTBI primer set was used together with the Qiagen OneStep RT-PCR kit. Libraries were constructed in a second round of multiplex PCR, after which size selection and purification were carried out. Sequencing of the libraries was done on an Illumina HiSeq2000 using paired-end 100 bp reads. The paper's processing steps were these. SOAPnuke was used to process the raw data, throwing out any read that contained adapters or uncalled bases, had a mean Phred below 15, or lacked an exact constant-primer or identifier match. COPE v1.2.5 was used to merge high-quality paired reads, and clonotypes were defined as unique nucleotide sequences. MiTCR v1.1 was used to align clonotypes to the IMGT TRBV, TRBD and TRBJ reference segments. Only V-J combinations with frequency above 0.0001, covering about 99% of repertoires, were analysed. The TCS score was defined as F50 (clonal expansion) divided by E x V (chaos), with BLOSUM62-based TCRdist calculated between CDR3 peptides within each V-J. Welch's t-statistics and random forest reduced fewer than 600 V-J features to roughly 13, which were used in a naive Bayes classifier (R e1071). The Morisita-Horn index was used to measure how similar the thyroid and blood repertoires were. In TCRdb, the public reads were trimmed at Q25 with fastp and aligned with MiXCR, with productive beta chains retained. Rows with a matching CDR3 protein are joined into one entry that keeps the most common DNA and genes. What appears here as the V and J calls and clone size reflects TCRdb's work, not the paper's. The sample table holds 500,000 to 800,000 distinct CDR3 sequences, of which 45% were seen once. The biggest ten clones account for about 7.7% of the sample.

The sample was peripheral blood or thyroid tissue (not recorded which). This sequence was found in an adult man with Graves' disease, either hyperthyroidism or ophthalmopathy (not recorded which). The chain was built from TRBV25-1 and TRBJ1-2; a tentative D match to TRBD1 spans 6 bases. The bases are TGTGCCAGCAGTGAGGTAGGGGGCTATGGCTACACCTTC. Translated, this is CASSEVGGYGYTF.